This passage covers 8 T cell receptor beta chains from one sample sequenced in a study of cytomegalovirus exposure and HLA in healthy donors. The primer mix had 60 Vbeta and 13 Jbeta primers. Assay used: immunoSEQ multiplex PCR; TCRdb lists only in-frame clones, some missing. The sample has about 170,000 clones; more than 70% are singletons. The sequencing sample was made of PBMCs. All receptors come from a woman aged 50 to 60 in good health and CMV-seropositive.

The DNA of the CDR3 is TGTGCCAGTAGTATCTCGCCAGTAAGCTCCTACAATGAGCAGTTCTTC. Its translation is CASSISPVSSYNEQFF. The V call is TRBV19, the J call TRBJ2-1; D is ambiguous. Trimming removed 3 bases at V and 0 bases at J, with 12 bases between. The CDR3 is made up of 16 amino acids. Germline assignment: CDR1 LNHDA and CDR2 SQIVND (reference sequence).

This sequence joins TRBV6-4 and TRBJ1-1; D is ambiguous. Germline CDR1 reads MRHNA; CDR2 reads SNTAGT. Trimming shortened V by 6 bases and J by 1 base, and 12 bases separated the two germline ends. The CDR3 is 14 residues long. CDR3 in DNA: TGTGCCAGCAGGGTAACAGCTGAGAACACTGAAGCTTTCTTT. This gives the protein CASRVTAENTEAFF.

The rearrangement links TRBV4-3 to TRBJ1-2; D is ambiguous. The germline V gene has CDR1 LGHNA and CDR2 YSLEER. The CDR3 is made up of 15 amino acids. V lost 0 bases, J lost 3 bases, and 11 bases lay in between. CDR3 DNA: TGCGCCAGCAGCCAAGATTTTACAGATCACTATGGCTACACCTTC. It translates to CASSQDFTDHYGYTF.

The chain is built from TRBV4-2 and TRBJ2-7; 11 nucleotides match TRBD2. J gave up 5 bases and V 4 bases, and 22 bases lay outside the gene matches. Germline loops: CDR1 LGHNA, CDR2 YNFKEQ. The CDR3 length is 20 residues. The CDR3 region is CASSPRYLTSGGKPRNEQYF. CDR3 DNA: TGTGCCAGCAGCCCCCGCTATCTTACTAGCGGGGGCAAGCCCAGAAACGAGCAGTACTTC.

The rearrangement uses TRBV7-2 and TRBJ1-3, with 9 bases fitting TRBD1. Germline CDR1 SGHTA, CDR2 FQGNSA. The CDR3 sequence is 13 residues long. Trimming took 5 bases from V and 12 from J; bases not matched to a gene: 8. The chain's CDR3 is CASSRGDRAVIYF. In DNA form, the CDR3 reads TGTGCCAGCAGCAGGGGGGACAGGGCTGTCATATATTTT.

This clone was observed a single time. V is TRBV7-3 and J is TRBJ2-1, with 8 bases identical to TRBD2. CDR1 and CDR2 (germline): SGHTA, FQGTGA. This CDR3 comprises 15 residues. V shed 2 bases, J shed 3 bases, and the junction held 3 bases outside the gene matches. CDR3 DNA sequence: TGTGCCAGCAGCTTAGCCCTAGCGGGCTACAATGAGCAGTTCTTC. Residues: CASSLALAGYNEQFF.

This sequence joins TRBV15 and TRBJ1-5; a weak D match, TRBD1 (5 bases). CDR1 and CDR2 (germline): LNHNV, YYDKDF (reference sequence). CDR3 length: 13 amino acids. V was shortened by 4 bases and J by 11 bases, with 15 bases between the two germline ends. The chain's CDR3 is CATSTWGGSSQHF. The CDR3 nucleotides are TGTGCCACCAGCACATGGGGGGGTTCGTCCCAGCATTTT.

In its sample, this clone was seen a few times. This chain joins TRBV7-9 and TRBJ2-7, with 9 bases that match TRBD2. J gave up 0 bases and V 8 bases, and 5 bases lay outside the gene matches. Germline CDR1 SEHNR, CDR2 FQNEAQ (reference sequence). The CDR3 is 14 amino acids. For the CDR3, the DNA is TGTGCCAGCGGGAGCGGGGGGTCCTCCTACGAGCAGTACTTC. Amino acid sequence: CASGSGGSSYEQYF.